The 8 T cell receptor beta chains below all came from one sample that was sequenced in a study of radiation and T cells in renal cell carcinoma. Sequenced by immunoSEQ multiplex PCR; TCRdb stores in-frame clones only, minus some. The table shows some 150,000 clones, with roughly 85% occurring only once. Time point of the sample: baseline pretreatment blood. Treatment indicated: 15 Gy SBRT to primary tumor, nephrectomy 4 weeks later. Source: blood, taken from a patient whose treatment included radiotherapy and nephrectomy. The source is a woman aged 45-60 years with renal cell carcinoma.

This clone was detected once. The rearrangement joins TRBV7-2 to TRBJ1-5; D gene ambiguous. This CDR3 is 13 amino acids long. Germline V gene sequence: CDR1 SGHTA, CDR2 FQGNSA. V dropped 5 bases and J dropped 5 bases, with 10 bases sitting between them. In DNA, the CDR3 is TGTGCCAGCAGCCCAACCGGAGATCAGCCCCAGCATTTT. Its protein is CASSPTGDQPQHF.

This rearrangement joins TRBV6-5 to TRBJ1-2; the match to TRBD1 covers 7 bases. The trim removed 6 bases at V and 0 bases at J, leaving 10 bases unmatched. The germline CDR1 and CDR2 sequences are MNHEY and SVGAGI. The CDR3 spans 16 residues. CDR3 residues: CASRYRDSASNYGYTF. The DNA of the CDR3 is TGTGCCAGCAGGTACCGGGACAGCGCCTCTAACTATGGCTACACCTTC.

This clone has just a few counts. V is TRBV5-1 and J is TRBJ2-7; TRBD1 matches at 12 bases. Losses at the gene ends were 2 bases for V and 0 bases for J; bases not matched to a gene: 6. This CDR3 comprises 17 residues. Germline V lookup: CDR1 SGHRS, CDR2 YFSETQ. In DNA form, the CDR3 reads TGCGCCAGCAGCTTCACACCGGGACAGGGGGCCTCCTACGAGCAGTACTTC. Translating gives CASSFTPGQGASYEQYF.

The chain recombines TRBV6-6 with TRBJ2-7, with D unclear. The V gene lost 11 bases and the J gene lost 6 bases, with 20 bases spanning the gap. Germline lookup yields CDR1 MNHNY and CDR2 SVGAGI (reference sequence). The CDR3 contains 13 residues. For the CDR3, the DNA is TGTGCCGAGTCTTCGGTTTTAGCCCTCGAGCAGTACTTC. Protein: CAESSVLALEQYF.

The chain joins TRBV4-2 to TRBJ1-1; 8 bases fit TRBD1. Per the germline V gene, CDR1 is LGHNA and CDR2 is YNFKEQ. This CDR3 has 16 residues. V shed 4 bases, J shed 1 base, and the junction held 8 bases outside the gene matches. CDR3 residues: CASSPRNTGGNTEAFF. CDR3 coding DNA: TGTGCCAGCAGCCCCAGAAACACAGGGGGGAACACTGAAGCTTTCTTT.

V gene TRBV5-1 combines with J gene TRBJ1-2; TRBD1 is a possible D gene (6 bases). V gave up 5 bases and J gave up 3 bases, with 8 bases separating them. The CDR3 spans 12 residues. Germline V CDR1 and CDR2: SGHRS, YFSETQ. This CDR3 is CASRQGHYGYTF. CDR3 nucleotide sequence: TGCGCCAGCAGGCAGGGGCACTATGGCTACACCTTC.

This CDR3 reads CASSVGLGGSSTGELFF. The CDR3, as DNA: TGTGCCAGCAGCGTAGGTCTGGGGGGCTCGAGCACCGGGGAGCTGTTTTTT. The V call is TRBV9, the J call TRBJ2-2; possibly TRBD1 or TRBD2 for D (6 bases each). Germline V lookup: CDR1 SGDLS, CDR2 YYNGEE. This CDR3 contains 17 residues. Trimming removed 0 bases at V and 4 bases at J, with 16 bases between.

This chain links TRBV5-1 with TRBJ2-3, with a possible D match to TRBD2 (6 bases). V gave up 7 bases and J gave up 4 bases, with 13 bases separating them. The CDR3 totals 13 residues. Germline CDR1 SGHRS, CDR2 YFSETQ. The CDR3 region is CASGGGGADTQYF. In DNA form, the CDR3 reads TGCGCCAGCGGGGGAGGAGGCGCAGATACGCAGTATTTT.